This T cell receptor (beta chain) comes out of a study of blood T cell repertoires in COVID-19. The overall study: Both acute and convalescent COVID-19 samples were obtained from the United States, Italy and Spain. PBMCs, B-cell-depleted T cells, or T cells provided the cDNA or gDNA that made up the material.

The CDR3 extends over 13 amino acids. V lost 3 bases to trimming and J lost 4 bases, with 10 bases between them. Germline lookup yields CDR1 SGHAT and CDR2 FQNNGV. Authors' methods: By means of reference gene primer amplification, nucleated cell counts were estimated. Here immunoSEQ multiplex PCR was the method, and the copy in TCRdb shows in-frame clones only, minus some. Clone size and V and J calls were adopted from that table, with D and trimming inferred from the DNA. This sample has about 420,000 clones, with 70% to 90% found just once. The source of this sequence is a man younger than 35 with COVID-19, enrolled during active disease. The sample was peripheral blood. The rearrangement links TRBV11-2 to TRBJ2-7; D perhaps matches TRBD2 (5 bases). Here the CDR3 DNA reads TGTGCCAGCAGCTTCTACCGGGGTTACGAGCAGTACTTC. The encoded protein is CASSFYRGYEQYF.